This section outlines one TCR beta chain sequence together with its context. The data are from a study of blood T cell repertoires in COVID-19. In the study overall: Samples taken during acute and convalescent COVID-19 were collected in the United States, Italy and Spain. The analysed material was cDNA or gDNA that came from T cells, B-cell-depleted T cells, or PBMCs.

Authors' methods: Quantification of nucleated cells was approximated via reference gene primer amplification. The assay was immunoSEQ multiplex PCR, and TCRdb's table has in-frame clones only and misses some. The V and J calls and clone size come from that table; D and trimming were worked out from the DNA. The table includes approximately 140,000 clones, roughly four fifths detected once. This CDR3 comprises 14 residues. Looked up from germline, CDR1 is SGHNT and CDR2 is YYREEE (reference sequence). Trimming left V 2 bases short and J 2 bases short, with 7 bases between. The sequenced sample was peripheral blood. The TCR was taken from a human donor in a cohort sampled during active COVID-19. V gene TRBV5-4 combines with J gene TRBJ1-4; maybe TRBD1 (6 bases). In DNA form, the CDR3 reads TGTGCCAGCAGCTTTGACAGGACTAATGAAAAACTGTTTTTT. Translating gives CASSFDRTNEKLFF.